One sample yielded the 12 T cell receptor beta chains listed below, sequenced in a study of type 1 and type 2 diabetes patients. PCR was run on genomic DNA. A primer set of 30 forward and 13 reverse primers amplified the CDR3. TCRdb fed the multiplex PCR reads into MiXCR, producing one record per CDR3 protein. The sample records some 250,000 distinct CDR3 sequences, around 47% being singletons. Sequencing input: peripheral blood mononuclear cells (PBMCs). These receptors all come from a man aged 18 to 29 with type 2 diabetes.

This clonotype was seen a few times. The chain uses TRBV6-5 and TRBJ2-7, with D perhaps given as TRBD1 or TRBD2 (5 bases each). CDR3 length equals 13 residues. Trimming shortened V by 10 bases and J by 6 bases, and 19 bases separated the two germline ends. CDR1 and CDR2 from the germline V gene are MNHEY and SVGAGI. CDR3 sequence reads: CATKNAGSSEQYF. CDR3 nucleotides: TGTGCCACTAAGAATGCAGGGAGCAGCGAGCAGTACTTC.

This chain connects TRBV24-1 to TRBJ1-5; perhaps TRBD1 as D (5 bases). Germline CDR1 is KGHDR and CDR2 is SFDVKD. V was pared by 9 bases and J by 5 bases, with 19 bases between. This CDR3 has 15 amino acids. The CDR3 nucleotides are TGTGCCACCCTTGGAACTCAGGGTCCCCATCAGCCCCAGCATTTT. This translates into CATLGTQGPHQPQHF.

V usage is TRBV24-1 and J usage is TRBJ1-1; 11 nucleotides align to TRBD1. In germline, CDR1 is KGHDR, CDR2 SFDVKD. The CDR3 has 14 residues. The V gene end was trimmed by 3 bases and the J gene end by 9 bases; junction bases not matched to a gene: 5. The CDR3: CATSDPGQGDKAFF. CDR3 coding DNA: TGTGCCACCAGTGATCCGGGACAGGGGGATAAAGCTTTCTTT.

About this clonotype itself: Being one base from a much bigger clone, this may be a read error. The CDR3, as DNA: TGTGCCGCCGGGCCGGGATCGGACGAGCAGTACTTC. Protein: CAAGPGSDEQYF. The chain combines TRBV15 with TRBJ2-7, with a possible D match to TRBD2 (5 bases). With 11 bases removed from V and 5 bases from J, the gap between germline ends came to 16 bases. The CDR3 is 12 residues long. Germline-derived CDR1 and CDR2 are LNHNV and YYDKDF (reference sequence).

The J gene is TRBJ2-7, the V gene TRBV7-8; 14 bases are shared with TRBD2. Losses at the gene ends were 2 bases for V and 7 bases for J; bases not matched to a gene: 7. The germline gives CDR1 SGHVS, CDR2 FQNEAQ. There are 16 residues in the CDR3. CDR3 coding DNA: TGTGCCAGCAGCTTATTGGGGACTAGCGGGAGTAGTGAGCAGTACTTC. Its protein product is CASSLLGTSGSSEQYF.

The CDR3 sequence: CASSQNGPLSGNTIYF. Here the CDR3 DNA reads TGTGCCAGCAGCCAAAACGGCCCGTTATCTGGAAACACCATATATTTT. V gene TRBV28 combines with J gene TRBJ1-3; D call uncertain. Trimming took 6 bases from V and 1 from J, leaving 16 bases between them. There are 16 residues in the CDR3. Germline V lookup: CDR1 MDHEN, CDR2 SYDVKM. Full variable domain (missing parts from reference TRBV28 and TRBJ1-3): DVKVTQSSRYLVKRTGEKVFLECVQDMDHENMFWYRQDPGLGLRLIYFSYDVKMKEKGDIPEGYSVSREKKERFSLILESASTNQTSMYLCASSQNGPLSGNTIYFGEGSWLTVV.

V usage is TRBV20-1 and J usage is TRBJ2-7; no reliable D call. The CDR3 is 11 residues long. V gave up 6 bases and J gave up 4 bases, with 10 bases separating them. In germline, CDR1 is DFQATT, CDR2 SNEGSKA (reference sequence). This CDR3 reads CSAPTSYEQYF. The DNA of the CDR3 is TGCAGTGCCCCGACTTCTTACGAGCAGTACTTC.

The gene calls are TRBV7-8 and TRBJ2-1; possible D gene TRBD1, 6 bases. The length of the CDR3 is 15 residues. Germline values: CDR1 SGHVS, CDR2 FQNEAQ. V lost 5 bases and J lost 2, with 13 bases in between. CDR3 sequence reads: CASSQAEGAYNEQFF. The CDR3 nucleotides are TGTGCCAGCAGCCAGGCCGAGGGGGCCTACAATGAGCAGTTCTTC.

The V call is TRBV6-5, the J call TRBJ2-7; 11 nucleotides agree with TRBD1. The trim removed 6 bases at V and 2 bases at J, leaving 6 bases unmatched. Germline V gene lookup returns CDR1 MNHEY and CDR2 SVGAGI. This CDR3 comprises 15 residues. The CDR3 is CASRPDRGQAYEQYF. CDR3 nucleotide sequence: TGTGCCAGCAGACCGGACAGGGGGCAGGCCTACGAGCAGTACTTC.

The rearrangement links TRBV20-1 to TRBJ2-1, with 13 positions matching TRBD2. V was clipped by 3 bases and J by 0 bases; unmatched bases: 5. CDR1 is DFQATT and CDR2 is SNEGSKA in the germline V gene (reference sequence). CDR3 length equals 17 residues. Written as DNA, the CDR3 is TGCAGTGCTAGCGGGACTAGCGGGAAAAGCTCCTACAATGAGCAGTTCTTC. Its translation: CSASGTSGKSSYNEQFF.

This sequence joins TRBV7-2 and TRBJ2-7, with 8 bases lining up with TRBD1. Germline CDR1 SGHTA, CDR2 FQGNSA. The CDR3 is 15 amino acids. With V trimmed by 5 bases and J by 7 bases, 13 bases remained unmatched. This CDR3 is CASSLGSGGWGEQYF. For the CDR3, the DNA is TGTGCCAGCAGCCTAGGCTCAGGGGGCTGGGGGGAGCAGTACTTC.

The chain recombines TRBV7-2 with TRBJ2-2, with TRBD2 matching 9 bases. V was pared by 5 bases and J by 7 bases, with 11 bases of the junction left unmatched. In germline, CDR1 is SGHTA, CDR2 FQGNSA. CDR3 length: 16 residues. The CDR3, as DNA: TGTGCCAGCAGCCAAGAGGCGGGGGGGCCCTACGGGGAGCTGTTTTTT. It codes for CASSQEAGGPYGELFF. Complete variable domain (other parts from reference TRBV7-2 and TRBJ2-2): GAGVSQSPSNKVTEKGKDVELRCDPISGHTALYWYRQSLGQGLEFLIYFQGNSAPDKSGLPSDRFSAERTGGSVSTLTIQRTQQEDSAVYLCASSQEAGGPYGELFFGEGSRLTVL.